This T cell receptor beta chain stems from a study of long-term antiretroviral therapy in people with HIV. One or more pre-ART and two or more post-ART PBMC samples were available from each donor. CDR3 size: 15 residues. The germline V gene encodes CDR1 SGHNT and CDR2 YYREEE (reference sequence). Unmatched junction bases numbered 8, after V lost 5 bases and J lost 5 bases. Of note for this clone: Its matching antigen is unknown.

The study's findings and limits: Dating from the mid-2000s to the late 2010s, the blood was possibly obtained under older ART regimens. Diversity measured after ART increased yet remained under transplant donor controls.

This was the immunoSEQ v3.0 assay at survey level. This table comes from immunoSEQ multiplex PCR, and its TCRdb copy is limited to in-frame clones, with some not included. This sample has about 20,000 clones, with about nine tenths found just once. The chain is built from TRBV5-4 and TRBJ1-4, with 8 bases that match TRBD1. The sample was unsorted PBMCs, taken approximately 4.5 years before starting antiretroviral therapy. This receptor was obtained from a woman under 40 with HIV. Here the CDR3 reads CASSSIQGGNEKLFF. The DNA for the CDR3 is TGTGCCAGCAGTTCTATACAGGGGGGCAATGAAAAACTGTTTTTT.